This TCR beta chain was profiled in a study of cytomegalovirus exposure and HLA in healthy donors. Points from the study as a whole: Analysis performed later found about 18,000 TCR beta sequences associated with HLA alleles at 0.05 false discovery rate. Analyses of presence and absence presupposed an approximately uniform sequencing depth across donors. Later analysis demonstrated an association between a missense DCLRE1C variant and TCR beta V- and J-gene trimming. The authors enumerated under 200 TCR beta chains as linked to cytomegalovirus.

Concerning this clone: Its target is not known.

Use of 60 Vbeta and 13 Jbeta primers characterized the PCR. Clones were sequenced by immunoSEQ multiplex PCR, and TCRdb holds only the in-frame ones, with some missing. The sample lists some 96,000 clones, roughly three fifths occurring once. The origin of this receptor is a man aged 55 to 69 in good health and CMV-seronegative. The sample taken for sequencing was PBMCs.

CDR3 DNA: TGTGCTAGTGGTTTGGGCCACGGGACAGGGGGCCGAAATCAGCCCCAGCATTTT. It specifies CASGLGHGTGGRNQPQHF. The chain recombines TRBV12-5 with TRBJ1-5; 12 bases line up with TRBD1. The CDR3 spans 18 residues. CDR1 is LGHNT, CDR2 FRNRAP, per germline. The ends lost 1 base at V and 4 bases at J; junction bases unmatched: 8.